A single sample gave rise to the 9 T cell receptor beta chains below, sequenced in a study of CD8 T cells in ankylosing spondylitis. From the 5' RACE reads, TCRdb called clonotypes with MiXCR, one entry per CDR3 protein. This table has roughly 230,000 distinct CDR3 sequences, about a sixth appearing once. The sample comprised blood, either unsorted or a sorted T cell fraction (not recorded which). The receptor source for this set is a male donor with ankylosing spondylitis or in good health (not recorded which).

J is TRBJ2-7 and V is TRBV4-3; a possible D gene is TRBD2 (5 bases). The V gene's germline CDR1 is LGHNA and CDR2 YSLEER. The CDR3 runs to 14 residues. V dropped 0 bases and J dropped 5 bases, with 11 bases sitting between them. CDR3 coding DNA: TGCGCCAGCAGCCAAGATCGCCGGGGTGACGAGCAGTACTTC. It specifies CASSQDRRGDEQYF.

This clonotype was observed once. The V and J genes are TRBV10-3 and TRBJ2-5, with 10 positions matching TRBD2. The junction had 14 bases not matched to a gene; V was cut back by 8 bases and J by 5 bases. CDR1 ENHRY and CDR2 SYGVKD come from the germline V gene. The CDR3 is 16 residues long. DNA for the CDR3: TGTGCCATCGGTTATGGAGATAGCGGGAGGACGGAGACCCAGTACTTC. Its protein product is CAIGYGDSGRTETQYF.

The chain joins TRBV4-1 to TRBJ1-4; 7 bases agree with TRBD1. The CDR3 runs to 14 residues. The junction had 5 bases not matched to a gene; V was cut back by 4 bases and J by 6 bases. The germline V gene has CDR1 MGHRA and CDR2 YSYEKL. DNA of the CDR3: TGCGCCAGCAGCCCGGACAGGTGGGATGAAAAACTGTTTTTT. This translates into CASSPDRWDEKLFF.

This clonotype was observed a few times. This sequence joins TRBV11-2 and TRBJ2-3, with TRBD2 matching 10 bases. Germline V gene data show CDR1 as SGHAT and CDR2 as FQNNGV. The CDR3 sequence is 21 residues long. V gave up 1 base and J gave up 4 bases; unmatched junction bases: 20. The CDR3: CASSLVRGAGLAGGGSDTQYF. The CDR3 nucleotides read TGTGCCAGCAGCTTAGTACGGGGCGCCGGTTTAGCGGGAGGAGGTTCAGATACGCAGTATTTT.

This chain links TRBV6-5 with TRBJ2-1; 9 bases fit TRBD1. CDR3 length: 16 amino acids. Germline CDR1 is MNHEY and CDR2 is SVGAGI. The ends lost 0 bases at V and 7 bases at J; junction bases unmatched: 7. The chain's CDR3 is CASSYSRTGAINEQFF. The CDR3 DNA reads TGTGCCAGCAGTTACTCGCGGACAGGGGCGATAAATGAGCAGTTCTTC.

This clonotype was recorded a few times. V gene TRBV20-1 combines with J gene TRBJ2-5; 8 nucleotides agree with TRBD2. Losses at the gene ends were 1 base for V and 5 bases for J; bases not matched to a gene: 3. The V gene's germline CDR1 is DFQATT and CDR2 SNEGSKA (reference sequence). This CDR3 has 13 residues. Written as DNA, the CDR3 is TGCAGTGCTAGAGTTACGGGGGGGGAGACCCAGTACTTC. It encodes CSARVTGGETQYF.

This clonotype turned up a few times. V is TRBV6-2 or TRBV6-3 and J is TRBJ2-1, with 11 bases identical to TRBD2. This CDR3 is built from 20 residues. Trimming at V came to 2 bases and at J to 8 bases, leaving 20 bases not matched to a gene. From germline, CDR1 is MNHEY and CDR2 SVGEGT. The CDR3 is CASSYPPVSGRALFIDEQFF. The CDR3 nucleotides read TGTGCCAGCAGTTACCCCCCCGTTAGCGGGAGGGCCCTTTTTATCGATGAGCAGTTCTTC.

This clonotype was counted only a few times. The chain employs TRBV11-1 and TRBJ2-1; D unclear. V lost 5 bases and J lost 7, with 6 bases in between. The germline V gene encodes CDR1 SGHAT and CDR2 FQDESV (reference sequence). This CDR3 comprises 11 residues. The CDR3 DNA reads TGTGCCAGCAGCCGGACGAATGAGCAGTTCTTC. Its protein is CASSRTNEQFF.

V usage is TRBV12-3 or TRBV12-4 and J usage is TRBJ2-1, with D perhaps TRBD1 (5 bases). The CDR3 is 15 residues long. Trimming removed 6 bases from V and 1 base from J, with 13 bases in between. The CDR3 region is CASRTQGISYNEQFF. CDR3 DNA sequence: TGTGCCAGCAGGACCCAGGGTATTTCCTACAATGAGCAGTTCTTC.